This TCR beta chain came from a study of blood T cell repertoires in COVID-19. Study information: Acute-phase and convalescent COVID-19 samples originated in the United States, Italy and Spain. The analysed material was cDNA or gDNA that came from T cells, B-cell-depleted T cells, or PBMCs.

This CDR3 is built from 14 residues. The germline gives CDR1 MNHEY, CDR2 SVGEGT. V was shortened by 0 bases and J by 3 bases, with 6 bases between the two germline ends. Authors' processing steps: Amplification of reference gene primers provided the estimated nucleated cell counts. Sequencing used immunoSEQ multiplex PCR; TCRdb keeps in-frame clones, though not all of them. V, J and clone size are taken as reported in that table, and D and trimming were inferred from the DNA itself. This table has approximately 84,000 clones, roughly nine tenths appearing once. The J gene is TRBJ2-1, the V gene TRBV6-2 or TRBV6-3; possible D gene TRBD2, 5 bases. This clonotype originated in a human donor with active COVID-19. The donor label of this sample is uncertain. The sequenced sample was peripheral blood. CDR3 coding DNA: TGTGCCAGCAGTTACTCTCGGGACTACAATGAGCAGTTCTTC. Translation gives CASSYSRDYNEQFF.